Here is one T cell receptor beta chain with its context. This clonotype has a single count. The antigen this receptor binds is unknown. Base-call qualities are not available, and no considerably larger clone is one nucleotide away. One read represents weak support. The protocol used for the library was 5' RACE. Sequencing was carried out with an Illumina HiSeq 2500. A second PCR of roughly 7 to 11 cycles was performed with a sample-barcoded 5' primer and a J-beta primer mix. A template-switch 5' adaptor carrying 12 random nucleotides introduced a unique molecular identifier onto each TCR beta cDNA molecule. Each sample yielded at least 2.5 million CDR3-containing paired-end reads. First-strand cDNA synthesis was performed from all RNA using the Mint cDNA synthesis kit, with priming by a TRBC-specific oligonucleotide. Following uracil-DNA glycosylase treatment, all cDNA underwent a first 18-cycle PCR with the universal primers M1SS and BC2_uni_R. The original pipeline was this. Each sample was normalized by randomly selecting 1 million high-quality reads, each carrying a distinct molecular identifier. Instead of being binned into consensus sequences, reads that shared molecular identifiers were thrown out. MiTCR, with a Q25 quality threshold and the strictest error-elimination algorithm, was used for CDR3 identification, clonotype clustering and error correction. A nonparametric unseen species model using Euler transformation provided a lower-bound estimate of total TCR beta diversity. TCRdb reanalyzed the raw reads on its own, using fastp at Q25 for trimming and MiXCR for clone calling, and kept in-frame beta chains. Identical CDR3 proteins give one entry, which carries the most common genes and DNA. The V and J calls here are based on TCRdb, not the publication. The sample table contains hundreds of thousands of distinct CDR3 sequences; only one count was recorded for under 65% of them. The leading ten clones occupy more than 35% of the sample.

V lost 1 base and J lost 0 bases, and the count of bases not matched to a germline gene is 4. There are 18 amino acids in the CDR3, from cysteine to phenylalanine inclusive. Only the CDR3 region is kept as DNA, spanning 54 bases read in frame from base 1. Donors were 40 or so systemically healthy Caucasian individuals from Russia aged roughly 6 to 90 years. Each donor gave roughly 11 milliliters of peripheral blood, drawn into EDTA-treated Vacutainer tubes. Ficoll-Paque density-gradient centrifugation was used to isolate PBMCs, with at least 6.5 million obtained per sample. Trizol reagent was used to extract total RNA from the PBMCs, yielding at least 5 micrograms per sample. Naive CD45RAhigh/CD27high T cell percentages were measured by flow cytometry on a PBMC aliquot from every donor. The sample originates from a study of blood T cells in healthy people across ages (dated by TCRdb to about 2015). At the level of the whole study: In model experiments, template switching captured about one uniquely barcoded TCR beta cDNA molecule for every two T cells. Using deep sequencing normalized with unique cDNA molecular identifiers, the study measured how TCR beta repertoire diversity changes with age. For two donors (one aged 18 to 30 and one aged 80 or older), the study analyzed two additional independent replicas of 1 million unique cDNA reads from the same blood draw. Donors were grouped into four age groups: young (average roughly 17 years), middle-aged (39), aged (approximately 67) and long-lived (about 90). To avoid experimental bias, donors of different ages were distributed randomly across sequencing lanes. The paper's findings and limits, for the study overall: As age increased, observed TCR beta diversity per million T cells dropped in a roughly linear way, and a significant reduction was already evident by age around 41. Compared with the aged group, the long-lived group had more naive CD4+ T cells, fewer expanded clones and increased TCR diversity, suggesting age selection. The percentage of naive T cells measured by flow cytometry correlated strongly with observed TCR beta diversity. Bulk unsorted PBMC profiling prevented conclusive comparison of naive and antigen-experienced compartments. The CMV infection status of donors was not known, potentially confounding age-related changes in expanded clonotypes. Estimates of total diversity based on one million sequenced T cells were considered lower bounds and underestimates.

This TCR came from a man aged 60 to 75 in good health. The receptor chain draws on TRBV12-3 or TRBV12-4 and TRBJ2-4; the central 12 bases match TRBD1. Material for sequencing was blood. In nucleotides, the sequence is TGTGCCAGCAGTTTAGGGGGACAGGGGGCTTTAGCCAAAAACATTCAGTACTTC. This translates into CASSLGGQGALAKNIQYF.